Reported below is one TCR beta chain. Its antigen is currently unknown. These data belong to a study of sequential checkpoint blockade in melanoma. Study overall: Maintenance nivolumab came after either treatment sequence. About 90 pretreatment tumor DNA samples were TCRβ immunosequenced. Matched biopsies came pretreatment and at week 13 for about 24 patients.

Data came from immunoSEQ multiplex PCR; TCRdb stores just in-frame clones and leaves some out. The sample has about 18,000 clones, roughly 73% seen once. Germline V lookup: CDR1 GTSNPN, CDR2 SVGIG (reference sequence). V was shortened by 1 base and J by 4 bases, with 10 bases between the two germline ends. CDR3 length: 13 amino acids. Findings of the study overall: Response in arm A was associated with pretreatment TIL clonality.

Specified treatment: randomized to nivolumab then ipilimumab (arm A) or the reverse (arm B). The chain recombines TRBV30 with TRBJ2-5, with D maybe TRBD1 (5 bases). The source was tumor tissue (inferred from file names), collected from a patient given nivolumab and ipilimumab in sequence. This TCR was recovered from a human donor with melanoma. The CDR3 loop reads CAWSDDTGETQYF. The CDR3 DNA sequence: TGTGCCTGGAGTGACGATACAGGAGAGACCCAGTACTTC.